Listed below are T cell receptor beta chains from one sample, sequenced in a study of CD8 T cells in Susac syndrome. TCRdb itself ran the immunoSEQ multiplex PCR reads through MiXCR, one entry per CDR3 protein. In the table there are about 150,000 distinct CDR3 sequences, around 95% of which are singletons. Sequencing was carried out using CD8+ T cells from PBMCs. These receptors were collected from a human donor with multiple sclerosis. Both conserved end residues are part of each CDR3.

TRBV20-1	TRBJ1-2	CSAREGGNGYTF
TRBV19	TRBJ2-5	CASSSFRGFQETQYF
TRBV6-5	TRBJ2-5	CASSPGQGAWETQYF
TRBV7-2	TRBJ2-7	CASSLVGLPNYEQYF
TRBV5-1	TRBJ2-5	CASSLDVKGAQETQYF
TRBV6-5	TRBJ1-1	CASSRSPQNTEAFF
TRBV13	TRBJ1-2	CASSSGTGGYGYTF
TRBV6-5	TRBJ2-2	CASSYSIGTGELFF
TRBV27	TRBJ1-3	CASSLLGGISGNTIYF
TRBV29-1	TRBJ2-3	CSVEGLTPGDTQYF
TRBV5-4	TRBJ2-5	CASSSREEETQYF
TRBV15	TRBJ1-2	CATSRPNREGYTF
TRBV2	TRBJ2-2	CASEFQDTGELFF
TRBV15	TRBJ1-1	CARGETGVGTEAFF
TRBV12-3/TRBV12-4	TRBJ2-7	CASTSPRSYEQYF
TRBV27	TRBJ1-5	CASSLGGLRPQHF
TRBV4-1	TRBJ2-1	CASSQDRGYEQFF
TRBV9	TRBJ1-6	CASSRLLSSYNSPLHF
TRBV29-1	TRBJ2-3	CSVDGLAGGTDTQYF
TRBV25-1	TRBJ1-1	CASSDHRGLYTEAFF
TRBV13	TRBJ2-7	CASSLRGLGYEQYF
TRBV6-5	TRBJ2-7	CASSYSWATGEQYF
TRBV18	TRBJ2-6	CASSAGPPGANVLTF
TRBV7-9	TRBJ2-5	CASSPPRDYQLETQYF
TRBV27	TRBJ1-2	CASSPRQGDGYTF
TRBV14	TRBJ2-1	CASSPIGTGGYNEQFF
TRBV11-2	TRBJ2-5	CASSFGTGEETQYF
TRBV29-1	TRBJ2-1	CSVESSKEDNEQFF
TRBV30	TRBJ1-6	CAWSVDRAGSPLHF
TRBV20-1	TRBJ2-7	CSAREIGTLLGGQYF
TRBV20-1	TRBJ2-2	CSAPSSDTGELFF
TRBV20-1	TRBJ2-1	CSARIVSEQFF
TRBV9	TRBJ2-3	CASSVSSGGISDTQYF
TRBV4-2	TRBJ2-1	CASSQDRTRDNEQFF
TRBV7-9	TRBJ2-1	CASSMDRMNEQFF
TRBV24-1	TRBJ1-6	CATSDLDPWDNSPLHF
TRBV4-1	TRBJ1-1	CASSQTGNTEAFF
TRBV5-4	TRBJ1-1	CASRPGEHTEAFF
TRBV5-1	TRBJ2-1	CASSFPGSSYNEQFF
TRBV3-1	TRBJ2-3	CASSQVSSGGATDTQYF
TRBV19	TRBJ1-5	CASSIDLGLRSQHF
TRBV27	TRBJ2-7	CASSLGYLDEQYF
TRBV30	TRBJ1-2	CAHTDRGRGGYTF